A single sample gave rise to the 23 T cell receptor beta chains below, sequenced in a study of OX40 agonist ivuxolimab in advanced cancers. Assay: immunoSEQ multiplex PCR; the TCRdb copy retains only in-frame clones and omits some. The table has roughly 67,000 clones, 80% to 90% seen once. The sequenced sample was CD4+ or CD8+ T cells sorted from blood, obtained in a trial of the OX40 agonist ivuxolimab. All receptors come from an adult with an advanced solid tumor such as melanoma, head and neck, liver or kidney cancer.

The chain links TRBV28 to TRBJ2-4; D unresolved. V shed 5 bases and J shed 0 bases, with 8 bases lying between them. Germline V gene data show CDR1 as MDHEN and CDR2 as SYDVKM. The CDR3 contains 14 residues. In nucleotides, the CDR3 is TGTGCCAGCAGTATAGACCTAGCCAAAAACATTCAGTACTTC. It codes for CASSIDLAKNIQYF.

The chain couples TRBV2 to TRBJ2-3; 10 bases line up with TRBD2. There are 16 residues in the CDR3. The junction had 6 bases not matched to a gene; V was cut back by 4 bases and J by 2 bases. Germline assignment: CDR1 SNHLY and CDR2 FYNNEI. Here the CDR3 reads CASSASGRATTDTQYF. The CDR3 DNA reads TGTGCCAGCAGTGCTAGCGGGAGAGCTACCACAGATACGCAGTATTTT.

The CDR3 sequence is CATSRVLIGPGGWAGELFF. The CDR3 nucleotides read TGTGCCACCAGCAGAGTGCTCATAGGACCCGGGGGGTGGGCCGGGGAGCTGTTTTTT. The rearrangement joins TRBV15 to TRBJ2-2, with TRBD2 identical over 7 bases. V was clipped by 1 base and J by 6 bases; unmatched bases: 17. Germline lookup yields CDR1 LNHNV and CDR2 YYDKDF (reference sequence). The CDR3 is made up of 19 amino acids.

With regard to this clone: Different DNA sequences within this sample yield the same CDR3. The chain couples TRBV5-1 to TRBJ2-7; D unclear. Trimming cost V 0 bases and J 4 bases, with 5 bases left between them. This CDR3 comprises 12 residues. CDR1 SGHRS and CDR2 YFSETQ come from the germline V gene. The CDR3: CASSLGGYEQYF. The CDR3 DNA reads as TGCGCCAGCAGCTTGGGGGGATACGAGCAGTACTTC.

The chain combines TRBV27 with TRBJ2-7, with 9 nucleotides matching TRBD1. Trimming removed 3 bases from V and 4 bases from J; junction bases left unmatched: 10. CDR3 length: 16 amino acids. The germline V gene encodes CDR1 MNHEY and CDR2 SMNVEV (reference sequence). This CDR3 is CASSFLNRGPSYEQYF. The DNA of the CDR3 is TGTGCCAGCAGTTTTTTAAACAGGGGGCCGTCGTACGAGCAGTACTTC.

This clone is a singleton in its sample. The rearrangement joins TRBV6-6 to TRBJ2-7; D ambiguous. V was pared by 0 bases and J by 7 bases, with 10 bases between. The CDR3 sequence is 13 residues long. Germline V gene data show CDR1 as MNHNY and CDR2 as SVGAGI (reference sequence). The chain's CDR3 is CASSYSQEKEQYF. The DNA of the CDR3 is TGTGCCAGCAGTTACTCTCAGGAGAAGGAGCAGTACTTC.

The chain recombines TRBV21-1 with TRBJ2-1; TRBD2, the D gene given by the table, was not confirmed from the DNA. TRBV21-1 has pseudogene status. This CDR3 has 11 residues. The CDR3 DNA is TGTGCCAGCACCCGGGACTCAGAGCAGTTCTTC. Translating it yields CASTRDSEQFF.

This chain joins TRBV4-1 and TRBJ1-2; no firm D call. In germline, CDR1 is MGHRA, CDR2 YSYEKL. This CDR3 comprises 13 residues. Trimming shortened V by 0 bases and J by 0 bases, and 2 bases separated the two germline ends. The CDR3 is CASSQDTNYGYTF. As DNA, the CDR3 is TGCGCCAGCAGCCAAGACACTAACTATGGCTACACCTTC.

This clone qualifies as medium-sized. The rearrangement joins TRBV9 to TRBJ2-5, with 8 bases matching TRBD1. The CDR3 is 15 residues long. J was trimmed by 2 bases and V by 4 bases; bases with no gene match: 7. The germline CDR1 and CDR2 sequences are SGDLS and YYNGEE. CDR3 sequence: CASSPTGTGQETQYF. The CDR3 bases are TGTGCCAGCAGCCCCACCGGGACAGGACAAGAGACCCAGTACTTC.

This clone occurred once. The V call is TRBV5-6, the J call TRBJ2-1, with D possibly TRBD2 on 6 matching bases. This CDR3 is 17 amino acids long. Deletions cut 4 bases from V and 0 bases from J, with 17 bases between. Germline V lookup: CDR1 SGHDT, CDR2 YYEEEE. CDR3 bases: TGTGCCAGCAGCAGATCTAGCGCCAGTAGCTCCTACAATGAGCAGTTCTTC. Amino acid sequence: CASSRSSASSSYNEQFF.

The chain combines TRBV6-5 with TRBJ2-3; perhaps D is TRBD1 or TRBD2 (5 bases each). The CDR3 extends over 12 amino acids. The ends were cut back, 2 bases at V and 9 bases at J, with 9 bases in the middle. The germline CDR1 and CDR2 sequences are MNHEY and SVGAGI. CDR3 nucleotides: TGTGCCAGCAGTTACGAGGGGCGAACGCAGTATTTT. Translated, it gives CASSYEGRTQYF.

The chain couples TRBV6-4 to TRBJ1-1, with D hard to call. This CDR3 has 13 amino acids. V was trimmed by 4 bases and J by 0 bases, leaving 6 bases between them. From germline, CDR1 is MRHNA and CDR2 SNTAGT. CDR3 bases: TGTGCCAGCAGTGTAAGGCTGAACACTGAAGCTTTCTTT. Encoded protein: CASSVRLNTEAFF.

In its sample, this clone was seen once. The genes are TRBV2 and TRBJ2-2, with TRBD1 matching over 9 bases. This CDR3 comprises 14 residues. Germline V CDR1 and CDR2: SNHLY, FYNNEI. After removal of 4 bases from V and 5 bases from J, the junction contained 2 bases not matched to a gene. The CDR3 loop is CASSGTGDTGELFF. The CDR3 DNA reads TGTGCCAGCAGTGGGACAGGGGATACCGGGGAGCTGTTTTTT.

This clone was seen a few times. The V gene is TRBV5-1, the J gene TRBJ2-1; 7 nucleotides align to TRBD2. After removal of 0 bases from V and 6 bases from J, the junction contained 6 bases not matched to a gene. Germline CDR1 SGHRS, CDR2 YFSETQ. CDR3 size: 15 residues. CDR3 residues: CASSLETSPRNEQFF. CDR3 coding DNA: TGCGCCAGCAGCTTGGAGACTAGCCCCCGCAATGAGCAGTTCTTC.

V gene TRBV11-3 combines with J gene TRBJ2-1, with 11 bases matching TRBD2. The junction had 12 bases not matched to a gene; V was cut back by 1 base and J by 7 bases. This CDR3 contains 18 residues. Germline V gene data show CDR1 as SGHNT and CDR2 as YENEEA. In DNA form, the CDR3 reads TGTGCCAGCAGCTTAGGGGGGCCTAGCGGGAGGTTGTTGAATGAGCAGTTCTTC. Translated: CASSLGGPSGRLLNEQFF.

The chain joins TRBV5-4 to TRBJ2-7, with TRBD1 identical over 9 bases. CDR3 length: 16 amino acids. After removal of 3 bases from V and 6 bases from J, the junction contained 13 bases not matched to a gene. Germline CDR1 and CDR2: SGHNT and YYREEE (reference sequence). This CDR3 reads CASSSGQGTTLGEQYF. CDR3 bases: TGTGCCAGCAGCTCTGGACAGGGGACCACTTTGGGCGAGCAGTACTTC.

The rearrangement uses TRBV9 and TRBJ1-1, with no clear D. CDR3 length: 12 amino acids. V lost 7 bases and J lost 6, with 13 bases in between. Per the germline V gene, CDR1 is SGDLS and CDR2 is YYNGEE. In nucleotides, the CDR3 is TGTGCCAGCGGGGAAGGGTTCGCTGAAGCTTTCTTT. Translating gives CASGEGFAEAFF.

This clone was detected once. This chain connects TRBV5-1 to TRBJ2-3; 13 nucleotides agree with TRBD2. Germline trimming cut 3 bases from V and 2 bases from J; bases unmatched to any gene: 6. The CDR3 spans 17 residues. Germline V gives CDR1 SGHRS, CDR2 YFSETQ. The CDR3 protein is CASSSGLAGDYTDTQYF. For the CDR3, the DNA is TGCGCCAGCAGCTCCGGACTAGCGGGGGATTACACAGATACGCAGTATTTT.

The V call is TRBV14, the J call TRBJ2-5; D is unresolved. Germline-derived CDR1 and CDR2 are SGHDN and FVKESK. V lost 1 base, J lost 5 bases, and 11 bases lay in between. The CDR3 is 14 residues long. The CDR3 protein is CASSQVKAVETQYF. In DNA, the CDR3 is TGTGCCAGCAGCCAAGTAAAGGCGGTGGAGACCCAGTACTTC. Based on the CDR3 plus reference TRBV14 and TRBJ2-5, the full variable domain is EAGVTQFPSHSVIEKGQTVTLRCDPISGHDNLYWYRRVMGKEIKFLLHFVKESKQDESGMPNNRFLAERTGGTYSTLKVQPAELEDSGVYFCASSQVKAVETQYFGPGTRLLVL.

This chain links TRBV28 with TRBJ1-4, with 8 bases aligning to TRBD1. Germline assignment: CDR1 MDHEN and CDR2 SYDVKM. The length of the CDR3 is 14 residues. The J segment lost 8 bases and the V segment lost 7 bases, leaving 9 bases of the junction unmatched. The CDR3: CASNEDRVEEKLFF. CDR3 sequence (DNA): TGTGCCAGCAACGAGGACAGGGTCGAGGAAAAACTGTTTTTT.

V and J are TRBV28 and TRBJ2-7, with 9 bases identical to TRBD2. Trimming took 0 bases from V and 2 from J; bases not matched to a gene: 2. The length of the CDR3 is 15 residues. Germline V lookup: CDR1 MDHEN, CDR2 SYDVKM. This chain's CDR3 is CASSLWLAGPYEQYF. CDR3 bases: TGTGCCAGCAGTTTATGGCTAGCGGGGCCCTACGAGCAGTACTTC.

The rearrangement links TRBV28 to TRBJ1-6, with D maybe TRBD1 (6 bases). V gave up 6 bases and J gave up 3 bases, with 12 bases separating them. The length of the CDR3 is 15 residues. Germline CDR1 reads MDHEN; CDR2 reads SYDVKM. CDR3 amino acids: CASRPGTSYNSPLHF. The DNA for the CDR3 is TGTGCCAGCAGACCGGGGACAAGCTATAATTCACCCCTCCACTTT.

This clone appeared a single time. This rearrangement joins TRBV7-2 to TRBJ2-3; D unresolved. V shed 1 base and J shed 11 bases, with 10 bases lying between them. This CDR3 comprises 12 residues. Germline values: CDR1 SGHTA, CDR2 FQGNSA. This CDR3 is CASSLVGIQQYF. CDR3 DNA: TGTGCCAGCAGCTTAGTGGGAATTCAGCAGTATTTT.